These 8 T cell receptor beta chains were sequenced from one sample in a study of technical replicates of blood from a handful of donors. Sequencing was performed with immunoSEQ multiplex PCR; in TCRdb, only in-frame clones are kept and a portion is missing. The sample has under 55,000 clones; 90% to 96% are singletons. The material sequenced was T cells isolated from PBMCs. The receptors shown here come from a human donor in good health.

J is TRBJ1-3 and V is TRBV9; 9 bases line up with TRBD1. V lost 2 bases, J lost 4 bases, and 7 bases stayed unmatched. This CDR3 is 16 amino acids long. In germline, CDR1 is SGDLS, CDR2 YYNGEE. The DNA of the CDR3 is TGTGCCAGCAGCGTGAAGGGACAGGGAGTAGGAAACACCATATATTTT. Translation gives CASSVKGQGVGNTIYF.

The gene calls are TRBV19 and TRBJ1-5; D is perhaps TRBD1 (6 bases). V was trimmed by 4 bases and J by 4 bases, leaving 20 bases between them. The CDR3 is made up of 17 amino acids. Germline CDR1 and CDR2: LNHDA and SQIVND (reference sequence). DNA for the CDR3: TGTGCCAGTAGTACCCTTCGACAGGCCAACAGTAATCAGCCCCAGCATTTT. It specifies CASSTLRQANSNQPQHF.

This clone was detected once. This chain connects TRBV7-9 to TRBJ1-1, with D possibly being TRBD1 (6 bases). V lost 5 bases and J 4 bases, leaving 8 bases between the germline ends. The V gene's germline CDR1 is SEHNR and CDR2 FQNEAQ (reference sequence). The CDR3 covers 12 residues. This chain's CDR3 is CASSPQGTEAFF. In DNA form, the CDR3 reads TGTGCCAGCAGCCCACAGGGCACTGAAGCTTTCTTT.

The rearrangement joins TRBV4-1 to TRBJ1-1, with D perhaps matching TRBD1 (5 bases). The CDR3 covers 14 residues. V was trimmed by 0 bases and J by 8 bases, leaving 13 bases between them. Per the germline V gene, CDR1 is MGHRA and CDR2 is YSYEKL. The CDR3 loop reads CASSQDPDGGEAFF. CDR3 bases: TGCGCCAGCAGCCAAGATCCAGACGGGGGGGAAGCTTTCTTT.

This clone occurred once. The chain has TRBV30 and TRBJ2-7, with D possibly being TRBD1 (5 bases). The ends were cut back, 6 bases at V and 2 bases at J, with 17 bases in the middle. Germline V gives CDR1 GTSNPN, CDR2 SVGIG (reference sequence). CDR3 length: 14 residues. CDR3: CACTTGILTYEQYF. In DNA form, the CDR3 reads TGTGCCTGCACAACAGGTATACTAACCTACGAGCAGTACTTC.

This clone was counted a single time. The V and J genes are TRBV10-1 and TRBJ1-2, with TRBD1 as a possible D gene (5 bases). This CDR3 is built from 10 residues. CDR1 is WNHNN, CDR2 SYGVQD, per germline (reference sequence). V lost 8 bases and J lost 8, with 9 bases in between. The CDR3 coding sequence is TGCGCCAGCTCAGGGAACGGCTACACCTTC. Protein: CASSGNGYTF.

J is TRBJ2-7 and V is TRBV6-5, with 10 bases lining up with TRBD1. The junction had 4 bases not matched to a gene; V was cut back by 7 bases and J by 4 bases. The germline V gene encodes CDR1 MNHEY and CDR2 SVGAGI. The CDR3 extends over 13 amino acids. CDR3 region: CASTDRGRYEQYF. The CDR3 DNA follows: TGTGCCAGCACCGACAGGGGGCGGTACGAGCAGTACTTC.

With regard to this clone: A read error may produce the germline difference seen at one junction end. The chain couples TRBV28 to TRBJ2-7; 7 positions match TRBD1. This CDR3 spans 13 amino acids. Germline V gene lookup returns CDR1 MDHEN and CDR2 SYDVKM. The CDR3 loop is CAGRQGIGGEQYF. For the CDR3, the DNA is TGTGCCGGCAGACAGGGAATAGGAGGCGAGCAGTACTTC.